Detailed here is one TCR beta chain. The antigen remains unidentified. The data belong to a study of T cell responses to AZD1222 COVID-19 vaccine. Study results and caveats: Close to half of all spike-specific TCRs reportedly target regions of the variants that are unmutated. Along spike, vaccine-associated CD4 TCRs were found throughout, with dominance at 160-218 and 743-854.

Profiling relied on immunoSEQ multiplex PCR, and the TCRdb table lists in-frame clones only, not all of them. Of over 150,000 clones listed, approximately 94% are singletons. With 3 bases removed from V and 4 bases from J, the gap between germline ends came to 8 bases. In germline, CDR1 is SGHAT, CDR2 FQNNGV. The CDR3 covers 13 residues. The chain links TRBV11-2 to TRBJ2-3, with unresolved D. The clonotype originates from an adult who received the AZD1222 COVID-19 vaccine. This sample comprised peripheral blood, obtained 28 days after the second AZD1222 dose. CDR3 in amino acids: CASSFWSADTQYF. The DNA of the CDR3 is TGTGCCAGCAGCTTTTGGAGCGCAGATACGCAGTATTTT.